This T cell receptor (beta chain) originates from a study of shared clonotypes between healthy human individuals. Looking at the study overall: CD4 naive cells filled three plates per donor, CD4 memory three, CD8 naive two and CD8 memory one. Study-level points and caveats: Roughly 5% of naive CD4 clonotypes were shared across several donors. Sampling covered blood only; tissue repertoires likely differ. Unshared clonotypes carried lower generation probabilities than those common to all four donors.

Sequencing used immunoSEQ multiplex PCR; TCRdb keeps in-frame clones, though not all of them. The data contain a few million clones, 90% to 95% of them singletons. The naive CD8 population came from CD45RO-negative cells selected for CCR7, without terminally differentiated effector memory CD45RA+ cells. The CDR3 runs to 15 residues. Germline CDR1 SNHLY, CDR2 FYNNEI. Trimming cost V 3 bases and J 0 bases; bases outside gene matches: 4. A remark on this clone: Its cognate antigen is unknown.

The chain is built from TRBV2 and TRBJ1-1, with TRBD1 matching over 7 bases. This TCR was sampled from a young man in good health. Some clones in this sample may be carry-over from other donors' samples. The sample consisted of naive CD8+ T cells from PBMCs. CDR3 sequence reads: CASSEETGLNTEAFF. The CDR3 DNA is TGTGCCAGCAGTGAGGAGACAGGGCTGAACACTGAAGCTTTCTTT. The full variable domain, in which reference TRBV2 and TRBJ1-1 provide the parts outside the CDR3, is EPEVTQTPSHQVTQMGQEVILRCVPISNHLYFYWYRQILGQKVEFLVSFYNNEISEKSEIFDDQFSVERPDGSNFTLKIRSTKLEDSAMYFCASSEETGLNTEAFFGQGTRLTVV.